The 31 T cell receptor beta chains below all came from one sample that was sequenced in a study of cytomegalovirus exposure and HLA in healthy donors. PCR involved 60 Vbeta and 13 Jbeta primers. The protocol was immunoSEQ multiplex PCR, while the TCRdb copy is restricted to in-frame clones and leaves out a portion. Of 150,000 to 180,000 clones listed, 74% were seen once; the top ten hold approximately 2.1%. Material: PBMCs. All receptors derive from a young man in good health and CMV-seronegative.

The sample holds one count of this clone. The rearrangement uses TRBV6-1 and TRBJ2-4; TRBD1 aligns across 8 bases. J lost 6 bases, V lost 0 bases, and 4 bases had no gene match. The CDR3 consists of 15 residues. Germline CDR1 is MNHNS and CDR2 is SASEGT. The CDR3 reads CASSEAQGAVNIQYF. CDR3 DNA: TGTGCCAGCAGTGAAGCGCAGGGGGCTGTAAACATTCAGTACTTC.

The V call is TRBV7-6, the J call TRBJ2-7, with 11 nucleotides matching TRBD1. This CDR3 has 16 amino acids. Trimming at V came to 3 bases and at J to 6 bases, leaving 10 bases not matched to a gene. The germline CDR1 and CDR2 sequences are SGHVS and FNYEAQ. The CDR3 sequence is CASSLGPGTGGVEQYF. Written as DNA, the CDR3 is TGTGCCAGCAGCTTGGGCCCCGGGACAGGGGGTGTCGAGCAGTACTTC.

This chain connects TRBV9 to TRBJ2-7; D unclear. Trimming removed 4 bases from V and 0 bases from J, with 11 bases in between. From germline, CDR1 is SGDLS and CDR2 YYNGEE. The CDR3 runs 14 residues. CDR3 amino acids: CASSSGSTSYEQYF. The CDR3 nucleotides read TGTGCCAGCAGCTCCGGGTCAACCTCCTACGAGCAGTACTTC. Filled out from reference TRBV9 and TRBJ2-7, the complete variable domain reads DSGVTQTPKHLITATGQRVTLRCSPRSGDLSVYWYQQSLDQGLQFLIQYYNGEERAKGNILERFSAQQFPDLHSELNLSSLELGDSALYFCASSSGSTSYEQYFGPGTRLTVT.

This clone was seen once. CDR3 coding DNA: TGTGCCAGCAGTGAGTCCGGGACATCTAATGAAAAACTGTTTTTT. As protein: CASSESGTSNEKLFF. The J gene is TRBJ1-4, the V gene TRBV2; D might be TRBD1 (6 bases). The CDR3 totals 15 residues. The germline V gene encodes CDR1 SNHLY and CDR2 FYNNEI. The V and J ends lost 3 bases and 3 bases respectively, with 11 bases between them. Full variable domain (outside the CDR3, taken from reference TRBV2 and TRBJ1-4): EPEVTQTPSHQVTQMGQEVILRCVPISNHLYFYWYRQILGQKVEFLVSFYNNEISEKSEIFDDQFSVERPDGSNFTLKIRSTKLEDSAMYFCASSESGTSNEKLFFGSGTQLSVL.

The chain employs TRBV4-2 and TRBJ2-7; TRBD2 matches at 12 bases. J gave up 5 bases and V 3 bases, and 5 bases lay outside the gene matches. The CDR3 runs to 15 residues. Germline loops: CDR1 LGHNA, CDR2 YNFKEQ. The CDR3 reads CASSHPGLAGHEQYF. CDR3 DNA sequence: TGTGCCAGCAGCCATCCCGGACTAGCGGGGCACGAGCAGTACTTC.

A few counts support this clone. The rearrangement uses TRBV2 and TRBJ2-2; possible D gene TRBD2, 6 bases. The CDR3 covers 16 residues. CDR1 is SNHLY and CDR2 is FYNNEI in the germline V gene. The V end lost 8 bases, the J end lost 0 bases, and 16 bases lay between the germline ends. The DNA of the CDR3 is TGTGCCAGCTCCCGGGCGGGAATCGCGAACACCGGGGAGCTGTTTTTT. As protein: CASSRAGIANTGELFF.

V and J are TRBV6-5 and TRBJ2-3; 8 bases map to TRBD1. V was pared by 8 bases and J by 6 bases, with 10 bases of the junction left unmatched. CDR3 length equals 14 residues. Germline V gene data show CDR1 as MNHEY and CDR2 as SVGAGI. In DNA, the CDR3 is TGTGCCAGCGGGTTCGGACAGGGTTTGGATACGCAGTATTTT. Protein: CASGFGQGLDTQYF.

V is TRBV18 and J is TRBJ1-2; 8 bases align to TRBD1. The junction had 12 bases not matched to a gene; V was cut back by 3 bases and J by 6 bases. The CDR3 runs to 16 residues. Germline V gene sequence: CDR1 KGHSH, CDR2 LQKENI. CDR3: CASSPEVGQGPDGYTF. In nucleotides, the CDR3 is TGTGCCAGCTCACCCGAAGTTGGACAGGGACCTGATGGCTACACCTTC.

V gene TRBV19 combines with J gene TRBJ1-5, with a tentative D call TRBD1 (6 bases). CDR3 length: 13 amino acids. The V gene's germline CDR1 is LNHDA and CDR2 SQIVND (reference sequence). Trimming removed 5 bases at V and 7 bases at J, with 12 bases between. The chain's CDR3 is CASSAGASQPQHF. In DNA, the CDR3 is TGTGCCAGTAGTGCGGGGGCGTCGCAGCCCCAGCATTTT.

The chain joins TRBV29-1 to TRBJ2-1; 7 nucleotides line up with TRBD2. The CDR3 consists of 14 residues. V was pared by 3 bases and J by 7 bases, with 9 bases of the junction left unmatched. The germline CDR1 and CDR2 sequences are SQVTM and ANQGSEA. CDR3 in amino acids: CSVELTAGWNEQFF. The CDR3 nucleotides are TGCAGCGTTGAGCTTACAGCGGGGTGGAATGAGCAGTTCTTC.

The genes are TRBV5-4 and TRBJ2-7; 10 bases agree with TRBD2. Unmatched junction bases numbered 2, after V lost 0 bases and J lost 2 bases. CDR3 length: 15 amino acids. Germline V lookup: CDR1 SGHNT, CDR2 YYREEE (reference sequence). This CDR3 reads CASSLGTSGTYEQYF. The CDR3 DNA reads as TGTGCCAGCAGCTTGGGGACTAGCGGAACCTACGAGCAGTACTTC. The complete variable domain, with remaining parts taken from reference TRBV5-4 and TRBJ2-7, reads ETGVTQSPTHLIKTRGQQVTLRCSSQSGHNTVSWYQQALGQGPQFIFQYYREEENGRGNFPPRFSGLQFPNYSSELNVNALELDDSALYLCASSLGTSGTYEQYFGPGTRLTVT.

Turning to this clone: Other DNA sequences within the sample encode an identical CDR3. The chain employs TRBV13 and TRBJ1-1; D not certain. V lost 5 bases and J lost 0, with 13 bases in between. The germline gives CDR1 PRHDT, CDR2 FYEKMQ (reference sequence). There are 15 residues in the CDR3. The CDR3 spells CASSGSAEVNTEAFF. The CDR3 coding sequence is TGTGCCAGCAGCGGCTCAGCAGAGGTGAACACTGAAGCTTTCTTT. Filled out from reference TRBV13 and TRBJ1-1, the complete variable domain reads AAGVIQSPRHLIKEKRETATLKCYPIPRHDTVYWYQQGPGQDPQFLISFYEKMQSDKGSIPDRFSAQQFSDYHSELNMSSLELGDSALYFCASSGSAEVNTEAFFGQGTRLTVV.

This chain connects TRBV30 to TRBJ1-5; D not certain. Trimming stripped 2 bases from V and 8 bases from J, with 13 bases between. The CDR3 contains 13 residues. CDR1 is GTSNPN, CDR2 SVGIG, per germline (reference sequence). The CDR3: CAWSMSASKPQHF. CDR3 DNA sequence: TGTGCCTGGAGTATGAGCGCCAGTAAGCCCCAGCATTTT.

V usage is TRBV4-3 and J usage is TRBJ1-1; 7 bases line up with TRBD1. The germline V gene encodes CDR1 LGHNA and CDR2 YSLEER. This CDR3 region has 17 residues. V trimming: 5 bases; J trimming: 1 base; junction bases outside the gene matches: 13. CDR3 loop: CASSYYLTGTANTEAFF. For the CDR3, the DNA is TGCGCCAGCAGCTATTATTTGACCGGGACAGCGAACACTGAAGCTTTCTTT.

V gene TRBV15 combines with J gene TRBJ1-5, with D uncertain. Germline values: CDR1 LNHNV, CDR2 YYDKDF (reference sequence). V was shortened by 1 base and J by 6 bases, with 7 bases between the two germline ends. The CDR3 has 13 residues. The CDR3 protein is CATSRAVGQPQHF. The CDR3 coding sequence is TGTGCCACCAGCAGAGCGGTTGGTCAGCCCCAGCATTTT.

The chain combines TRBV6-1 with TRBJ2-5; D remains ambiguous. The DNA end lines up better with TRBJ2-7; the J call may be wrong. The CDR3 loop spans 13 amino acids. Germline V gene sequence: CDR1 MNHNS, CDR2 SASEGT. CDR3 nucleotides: TGTGCCAGCAGTGAATTTCTCTCCTACGAGCAGTACTTC. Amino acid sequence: CASSEFLSYEQYF.

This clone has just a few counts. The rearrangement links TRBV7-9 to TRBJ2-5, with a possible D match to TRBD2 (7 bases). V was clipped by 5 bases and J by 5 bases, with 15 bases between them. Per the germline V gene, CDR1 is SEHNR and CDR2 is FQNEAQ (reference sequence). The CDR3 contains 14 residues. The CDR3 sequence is CASSRLAGEETQYF. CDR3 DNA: TGTGCCAGCAGCAGACTAGCAGGGGAGGAGACCCAGTACTTC.

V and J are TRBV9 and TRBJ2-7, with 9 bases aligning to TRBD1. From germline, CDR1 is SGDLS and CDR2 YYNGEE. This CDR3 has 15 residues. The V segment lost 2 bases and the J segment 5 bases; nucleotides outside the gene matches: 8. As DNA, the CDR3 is TGTGCCAGCAGCGTTACCCCACAGGGGGCGGACGAGCAGTACTTC. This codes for CASSVTPQGADEQYF.

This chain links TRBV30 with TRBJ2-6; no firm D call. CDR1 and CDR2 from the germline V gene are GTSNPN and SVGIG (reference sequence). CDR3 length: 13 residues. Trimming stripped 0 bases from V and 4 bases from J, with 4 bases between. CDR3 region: CAWSVHGANVLTF. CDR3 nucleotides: TGTGCCTGGAGTGTACACGGGGCCAACGTCCTGACTTTC.

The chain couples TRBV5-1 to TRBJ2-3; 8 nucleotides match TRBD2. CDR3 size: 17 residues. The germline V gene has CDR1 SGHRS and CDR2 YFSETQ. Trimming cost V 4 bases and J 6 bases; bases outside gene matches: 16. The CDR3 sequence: CASSRGTSSGGTDTQYF. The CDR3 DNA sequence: TGCGCCAGCAGCCGGGGTACGTCGAGCGGGGGAACCGATACGCAGTATTTT.

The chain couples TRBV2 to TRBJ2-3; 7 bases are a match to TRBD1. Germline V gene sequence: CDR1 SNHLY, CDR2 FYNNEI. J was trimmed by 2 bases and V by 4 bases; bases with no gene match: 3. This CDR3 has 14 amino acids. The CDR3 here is CASSGGQITDTQYF. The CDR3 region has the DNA TGTGCCAGCAGTGGGGGACAGATCACAGATACGCAGTATTTT.

The CDR3 region is CASREGAGYGYTF. DNA for the CDR3: TGTGCCAGTAGGGAGGGGGCTGGCTATGGCTACACCTTC. J is TRBJ1-2 and V is TRBV19; 7 nucleotides align to TRBD1. This CDR3 is 13 amino acids long. With V trimmed by 6 bases and J by 4 bases, 5 bases remained unmatched. Per the germline V gene, CDR1 is LNHDA and CDR2 is SQIVND (reference sequence).

The CDR3: CASSSGGVSGANVLTF. CDR3 nucleotide sequence: TGTGCCAGCAGCTCGGGGGGGGTCTCTGGGGCCAACGTCCTGACTTTC. This sequence joins TRBV5-6 and TRBJ2-6; 8 nucleotides line up with TRBD2. The length of the CDR3 is 16 residues. Germline trimming cut 3 bases from V and 0 bases from J; bases unmatched to any gene: 2. CDR1 SGHDT and CDR2 YYEEEE come from the germline V gene. Complete variable domain (other parts from reference TRBV5-6 and TRBJ2-6): DAGVTQSPTHLIKTRGQQVTLRCSPKSGHDTVSWYQQALGQGPQFIFQYYEEEERQRGNFPDRFSGHQFPNYSSELNVNALLLGDSALYLCASSSGGVSGANVLTFGAGSRLTVL.

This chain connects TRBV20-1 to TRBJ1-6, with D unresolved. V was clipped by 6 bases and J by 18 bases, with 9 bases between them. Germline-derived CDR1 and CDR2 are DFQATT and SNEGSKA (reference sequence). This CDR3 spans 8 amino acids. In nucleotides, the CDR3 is TGCAGTGCCCTAGTTAACCACTTT. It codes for CSALVNHF.

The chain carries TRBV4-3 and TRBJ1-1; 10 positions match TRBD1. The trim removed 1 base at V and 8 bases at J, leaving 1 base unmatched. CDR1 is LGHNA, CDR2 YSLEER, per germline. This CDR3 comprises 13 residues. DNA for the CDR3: TGCGCCAGCAGCCAAGTGGGACAGGGGGAAGCTTTCTTT. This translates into CASSQVGQGEAFF.

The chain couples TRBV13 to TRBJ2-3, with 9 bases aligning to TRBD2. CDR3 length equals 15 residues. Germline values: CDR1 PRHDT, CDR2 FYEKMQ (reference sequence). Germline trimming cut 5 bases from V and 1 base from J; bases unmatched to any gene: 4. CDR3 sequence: CASSPLAGGTDTQYF. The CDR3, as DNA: TGTGCCAGCAGCCCCTTAGCGGGGGGCACAGATACGCAGTATTTT.

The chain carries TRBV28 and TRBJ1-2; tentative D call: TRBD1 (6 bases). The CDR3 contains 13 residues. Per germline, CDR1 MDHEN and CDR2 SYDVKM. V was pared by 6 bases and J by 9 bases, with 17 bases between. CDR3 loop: CASSLQGLSSYTF. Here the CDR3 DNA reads TGTGCCAGCAGCCTACAGGGCCTCTCGAGCTACACCTTC.

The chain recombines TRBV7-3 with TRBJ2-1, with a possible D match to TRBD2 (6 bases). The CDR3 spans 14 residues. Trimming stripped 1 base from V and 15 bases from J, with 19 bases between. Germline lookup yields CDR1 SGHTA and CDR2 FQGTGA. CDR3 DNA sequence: TGTGCCAGCAGCTTAATGTCGCAGGAGGGGCCCACGTTCTTC. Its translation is CASSLMSQEGPTFF.

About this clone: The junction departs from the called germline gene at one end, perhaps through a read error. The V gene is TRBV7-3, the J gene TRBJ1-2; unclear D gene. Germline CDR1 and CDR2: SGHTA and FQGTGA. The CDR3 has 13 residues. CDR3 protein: CASSLSGRDGYPF. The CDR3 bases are TGTGCCAGCAGCTTAAGTGGGAGGGATGGCTACCCCTTC.

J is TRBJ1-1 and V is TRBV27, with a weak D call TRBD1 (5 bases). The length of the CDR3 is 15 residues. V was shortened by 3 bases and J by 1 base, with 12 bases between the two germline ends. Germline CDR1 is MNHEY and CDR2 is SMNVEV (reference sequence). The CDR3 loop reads CASSLTTVKNTEAFF. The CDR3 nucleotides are TGTGCCAGCAGTTTGACGACAGTTAAGAACACTGAAGCTTTCTTT.

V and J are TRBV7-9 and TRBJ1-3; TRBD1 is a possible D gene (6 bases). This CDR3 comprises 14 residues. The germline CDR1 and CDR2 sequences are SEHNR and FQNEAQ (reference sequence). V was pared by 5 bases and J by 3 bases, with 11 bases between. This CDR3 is CASSKPDSGNTIYF. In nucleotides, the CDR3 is TGTGCCAGCAGCAAGCCGGACAGTGGAAACACCATATATTTT.